Given below is one TCR beta chain in context. This entry belongs to a study of blood T cell repertoires in COVID-19. Study background: PBMCs, B-cell-depleted T cells, or T cells provided the cDNA or gDNA that made up the material.

The V end lost 3 bases, the J end lost 4 bases, and 12 bases lay between the germline ends. This CDR3 region has 14 residues. CDR1 is MNHNS and CDR2 is SASEGT in the germline V gene. This table comes from immunoSEQ multiplex PCR, and its TCRdb copy is limited to in-frame clones, with some not included. The table includes around 220,000 clones, around 90% detected once. This TCR was sampled from a man aged 18 to 30 with active or convalescent COVID-19. The chain uses TRBV6-1 and TRBJ1-2; D uncertain. The sample consisted of peripheral blood. CDR3 residues: CASSEEGEGYGYTF. DNA for the CDR3: TGTGCCAGCAGTGAGGAAGGAGAGGGCTATGGCTACACCTTC.